This T cell receptor (beta chain) stems from a study of T cell repertoires in cytomegalovirus infection. A few counts support this clonotype. Its target is unknown. V was clipped by 5 bases and J by 3 bases; unmatched bases: 6. Germline V gene data show CDR1 as SGHTA and CDR2 as FQGNSA. This CDR3 has 14 amino acids. TCRdb re-derived calls from the reads in MiXCR, one entry per CDR3 protein. The top ten clones hold 9.5% to 15% of a sample with some 900,000 distinct CDR3 sequences, over 25% of them seen once. The receptor's source is a human donor in good health (CMV status not recorded). Some clones in this sample may be carry-over from other donors' samples. This chain joins TRBV7-2 and TRBJ2-7, with 8 bases lining up with TRBD2. This specimen was cultured CD8+ T cells from PBMCs, taken from culture after CMV antigen stimulation. CDR3 DNA: TGTGCCAGCAGCCTTGGCGGGGGGAACTACGAGCAGTACGTC. Translated, it gives CASSLGGGNYEQYV.